This is a list of T cell receptor beta chains from one sample in a study of OX40 agonist ivuxolimab in advanced cancers. The data were produced by immunoSEQ multiplex PCR, yet TCRdb's version contains in-frame clones alone and is incomplete. The sample yields 30,000 to 45,000 clones, 92% seen once. The input for sequencing was CD4+ or CD8+ T cells sorted from blood, taken in a trial of the OX40 agonist ivuxolimab. These receptors all stem from an adult with an advanced solid tumor such as melanoma, head and neck, liver or kidney cancer. The CDR3 runs from the conserved cysteine through the conserved F or W. A D gene is named only where the DNA matches it firmly. The listing skips clone size in some rows; elsewhere it reads once, few, many or a size class.

V gene: TRBV6-5
D gene: .
clone size: .
J gene: TRBJ2-7
CDR3 protein: CASREAVYEQYF
CDR3 DNA: TGTGCCAGCAGGGAAGCCGTATACGAGCAGTACTTC

V gene: TRBV19
D gene: .
clone size: .
J gene: TRBJ2-1
CDR3 protein: CASSIWAGTNNEQFF
CDR3 DNA: TGTGCCAGTAGTATATGGGCGGGAACAAACAATGAGCAGTTCTTC

V gene: TRBV4-3
D gene: TRBD2
clone size: .
J gene: TRBJ2-5
CDR3 protein: CASSQEGGRAETQYF
CDR3 DNA: TGCGCCAGCAGCCAAGAGGGCGGGAGAGCTGAGACCCAGTACTTC

V gene: TRBV6-5
D gene: .
clone size: .
J gene: TRBJ2-1
CDR3 protein: CASSYETRVDEQFF
CDR3 DNA: TGTGCCAGCAGTTACGAAACTAGGGTGGATGAGCAGTTCTTC

V gene: TRBV4-1
D gene: .
clone size: .
J gene: TRBJ2-5
CDR3 protein: CASSSRDKETQYF
CDR3 DNA: TGCGCCAGCAGCTCCCGGGACAAAGAGACCCAGTACTTC

V gene: TRBV11-1
D gene: TRBD1
clone size: .
J gene: TRBJ2-1
CDR3 protein: CASSQGQGAVDEQFF
CDR3 DNA: TGTGCCAGCAGCCAGGGACAGGGGGCTGTCGATGAGCAGTTCTTC

V gene: TRBV27
D gene: .
clone size: .
J gene: TRBJ2-7
CDR3 protein: CASSHRLGRIYEQYF
CDR3 DNA: TGTGCCAGCAGTCATAGACTAGGTCGTATCTACGAGCAGTACTTC

V gene: TRBV6-1
D gene: TRBD1
clone size: .
J gene: TRBJ1-3
CDR3 protein: CASSERTGTGNTIYF
CDR3 DNA: TGTGCCAGCAGTGAAAGGACAGGGACTGGAAACACCATATATTTT

V gene: TRBV27
D gene: .
clone size: .
J gene: TRBJ1-1
CDR3 protein: CASSPGRNTEAFF
CDR3 DNA: TGTGCCAGCAGCCCAGGGAGGAACACTGAAGCTTTCTTT

V gene: TRBV4-1
D gene: .
clone size: .
J gene: TRBJ2-7
CDR3 protein: CASSQVGVNEQYF
CDR3 DNA: TGCGCCAGCAGCCAAGTCGGAGTCAACGAGCAGTACTTC

V gene: TRBV19
D gene: .
clone size: .
J gene: TRBJ2-1
CDR3 protein: CASSSRQYNEQFF
CDR3 DNA: TGTGCCAGTAGTAGTAGACAGTACAATGAGCAGTTCTTC

V gene: TRBV9
D gene: .
clone size: .
J gene: TRBJ1-2
CDR3 protein: CASSPGSSVDGYTF
CDR3 DNA: TGTGCCAGCAGCCCTGGTTCGAGCGTTGATGGCTACACCTTC

V gene: TRBV27
D gene: .
clone size: once
J gene: TRBJ1-4
CDR3 protein: CASSPRMGGGEKLFF
CDR3 DNA: TGTGCCAGCAGTCCCCGTATGGGGGGTGGGGAAAAACTGTTTTTT

V gene: TRBV27
D gene: .
clone size: .
J gene: TRBJ2-7
CDR3 protein: CASGLDEQYF
CDR3 DNA: TGTGCCAGCGGATTAGACGAGCAGTACTTC

V gene: TRBV6-1
D gene: .
clone size: .
J gene: TRBJ2-5
CDR3 protein: CASSGRTEVETQYF
CDR3 DNA: TGTGCCAGCAGTGGCCGGACGGAAGTCGAGACCCAGTACTTC

V gene: TRBV30
D gene: .
clone size: .
J gene: TRBJ2-7
CDR3 protein: CAWRTYNEQYF
CDR3 DNA: TGTGCCTGGAGGACCTATAACGAGCAGTACTTC

V gene: TRBV2
D gene: TRBD2
clone size: .
J gene: TRBJ2-7
CDR3 protein: CASKKRGPDSYEQYF
CDR3 DNA: TGTGCCAGCAAAAAGCGGGGGCCGGACTCCTACGAGCAGTACTTC

V gene: TRBV27
D gene: .
clone size: .
J gene: TRBJ2-1
CDR3 protein: CASSLGDEQFF
CDR3 DNA: TGTGCCAGCAGCCTAGGCGATGAGCAGTTCTTC

V gene: TRBV27
D gene: .
clone size: .
J gene: TRBJ2-7
CDR3 protein: CASSLGQKLYEQYF
CDR3 DNA: TGTGCCAGCAGTTTAGGCCAGAAACTTTACGAGCAGTACTTC

V gene: TRBV2
D gene: TRBD2
clone size: .
J gene: TRBJ2-1
CDR3 protein: CASSDGGRKDDEQFF
CDR3 DNA: TGTGCCAGCAGTGACGGCGGGAGGAAGGACGATGAGCAGTTCTTC

V gene: TRBV7-9
D gene: .
clone size: .
J gene: TRBJ2-1
CDR3 protein: CASSLDLHEQFF
CDR3 DNA: TGTGCCAGCAGCCTGGACTTGCATGAGCAGTTCTTC

V gene: TRBV6-4
D gene: TRBD2
clone size: .
J gene: TRBJ2-1
CDR3 protein: CASSEGGSTDEQFF
CDR3 DNA: TGTGCCAGCAGTGAAGGCGGGAGTACGGATGAGCAGTTCTTC

V gene: TRBV5-6
D gene: .
clone size: .
J gene: TRBJ1-5
CDR3 protein: CASSLDLGNQPQHF
CDR3 DNA: TGTGCCAGCAGCTTGGATCTAGGGAATCAGCCCCAGCATTTT

V gene: TRBV18
D gene: TRBD1
clone size: .
J gene: TRBJ2-7
CDR3 protein: CASSAPGQGMGEQYF
CDR3 DNA: TGTGCCAGCTCAGCACCGGGACAGGGTATGGGCGAGCAGTACTTC

V gene: TRBV7-9
D gene: TRBD2
clone size: .
J gene: TRBJ2-2
CDR3 protein: CASSAGTSGSDGELFF
CDR3 DNA: TGTGCCAGCAGCGCCGGGACTAGCGGGAGTGACGGGGAGCTGTTTTTT

V gene: TRBV6-5
D gene: TRBD1
clone size: .
J gene: TRBJ1-4
CDR3 protein: CASSPDRGGEKLFF
CDR3 DNA: TGTGCCAGCAGCCCCGACAGGGGAGGCGAAAAACTGTTTTTT

V gene: TRBV4-2
D gene: .
clone size: .
J gene: TRBJ1-2
CDR3 protein: CASSQDREGQAYGYTF
CDR3 DNA: TGTGCCAGCAGCCAAGATCGGGAGGGGCAGGCCTATGGCTACACCTTC

V gene: TRBV15
D gene: .
clone size: .
J gene: TRBJ2-7
CDR3 protein: CATSISGVEQYF
CDR3 DNA: TGTGCCACCAGCATTTCGGGGGTCGAGCAGTACTTC

V gene: TRBV27
D gene: .
clone size: .
J gene: TRBJ2-3
CDR3 protein: CASSLEVGTDTQYF
CDR3 DNA: TGTGCCAGCAGTTTAGAGGTGGGCACAGATACGCAGTATTTT

V gene: TRBV27
D gene: .
clone size: .
J gene: TRBJ1-5
CDR3 protein: CASSWRGGQPQHF
CDR3 DNA: TGTGCCAGCAGTTGGAGGGGCGGTCAGCCCCAGCATTTT

V gene: TRBV27
D gene: .
clone size: .
J gene: TRBJ1-2
CDR3 protein: CASNIGGSNYGYTF
CDR3 DNA: TGTGCCAGCAATATCGGGGGCTCAAACTATGGCTACACCTTC

V gene: TRBV9
D gene: TRBD1
clone size: once
J gene: TRBJ1-4
CDR3 protein: CASSGDRLNEKLFF
CDR3 DNA: TGTGCCAGCAGCGGGGACAGGCTCAATGAAAAACTGTTTTTT

V gene: TRBV5-1
D gene: .
clone size: .
J gene: TRBJ2-3
CDR3 protein: CASSLSGLRTDTQYF
CDR3 DNA: TGCGCCAGCAGCTTGTCAGGACTGCGCACAGATACGCAGTATTTT

V gene: TRBV7-8
D gene: .
clone size: once
J gene: TRBJ2-7
CDR3 protein: CASSLPTGLTYEQYF
CDR3 DNA: TGTGCCAGCAGCTTACCGACAGGTCTCACCTACGAGCAGTACTTC

V gene: TRBV6-6
D gene: .
clone size: .
J gene: TRBJ2-7
CDR3 protein: CASTTTTSYEQYF
CDR3 DNA: TGTGCCAGCACCACAACGACTAGCTACGAGCAGTACTTC

V gene: TRBV25-1
D gene: .
clone size: .
J gene: TRBJ1-2
CDR3 protein: CASSAQSPGGYTF
CDR3 DNA: TGTGCCAGCAGTGCCCAAAGCCCAGGAGGCTACACCTTC

V gene: TRBV9
D gene: .
clone size: once
J gene: TRBJ2-1
CDR3 protein: CASSVTDNEQFF
CDR3 DNA: TGTGCCAGCAGCGTGACAGACAATGAGCAGTTCTTC

V gene: TRBV19
D gene: TRBD1
clone size: .
J gene: TRBJ1-6
CDR3 protein: CASSMGQGVDSPLHF
CDR3 DNA: TGTGCCAGTAGTATGGGACAGGGGGTCGATTCACCCCTCCACTTT

V gene: TRBV5-6
D gene: .
clone size: .
J gene: TRBJ2-7
CDR3 protein: CASSLWGTGFRYEQYF
CDR3 DNA: TGTGCCAGCAGCTTGTGGGGGACCGGGTTCCGGTACGAGCAGTACTTC

V gene: TRBV4-1
D gene: .
clone size: .
J gene: TRBJ2-7
CDR3 protein: CASSQDKVTPSMYF
CDR3 DNA: TGCGCCAGCAGCCAAGATAAAGTGACCCCCAGTATGTACTTC

V gene: TRBV27
D gene: .
clone size: .
J gene: TRBJ2-2
CDR3 protein: CASSPSNTGELFF
CDR3 DNA: TGTGCCAGCAGTCCGTCGAACACCGGGGAGCTGTTTTTT